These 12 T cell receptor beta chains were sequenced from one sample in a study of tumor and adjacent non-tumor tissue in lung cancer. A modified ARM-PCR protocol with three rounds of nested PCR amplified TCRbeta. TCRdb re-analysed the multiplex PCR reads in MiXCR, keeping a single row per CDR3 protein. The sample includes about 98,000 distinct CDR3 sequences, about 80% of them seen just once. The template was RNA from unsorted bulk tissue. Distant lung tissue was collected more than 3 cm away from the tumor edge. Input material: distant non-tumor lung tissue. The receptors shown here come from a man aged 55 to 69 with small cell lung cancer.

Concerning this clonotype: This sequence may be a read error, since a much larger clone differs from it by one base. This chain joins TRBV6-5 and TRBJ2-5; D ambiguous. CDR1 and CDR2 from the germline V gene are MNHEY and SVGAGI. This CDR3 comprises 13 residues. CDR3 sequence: CVSSYSSQETQYF. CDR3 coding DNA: TGTGTCAGCAGTTACTCGTCCCAAGAGACCCAGTACTTC.

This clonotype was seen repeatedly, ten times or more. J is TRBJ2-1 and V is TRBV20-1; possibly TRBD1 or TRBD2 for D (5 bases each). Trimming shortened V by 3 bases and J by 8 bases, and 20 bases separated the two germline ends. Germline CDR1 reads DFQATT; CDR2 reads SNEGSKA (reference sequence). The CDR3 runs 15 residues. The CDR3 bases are TGCAGTGCTAGGGGAGACAGCGACTTCTCGGATGAGCAGTTCTTC. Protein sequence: CSARGDSDFSDEQFF.

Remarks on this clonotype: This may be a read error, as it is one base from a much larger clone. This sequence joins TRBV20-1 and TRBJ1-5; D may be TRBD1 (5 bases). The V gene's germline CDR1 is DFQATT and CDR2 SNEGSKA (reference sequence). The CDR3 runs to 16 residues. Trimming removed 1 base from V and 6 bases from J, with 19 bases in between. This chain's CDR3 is CSARVTGGTITQPQHF. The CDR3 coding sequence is TGCAGTGCTAGAGTAACAGGCGGGACGATCACTCAGCCCCAGCATTTT.

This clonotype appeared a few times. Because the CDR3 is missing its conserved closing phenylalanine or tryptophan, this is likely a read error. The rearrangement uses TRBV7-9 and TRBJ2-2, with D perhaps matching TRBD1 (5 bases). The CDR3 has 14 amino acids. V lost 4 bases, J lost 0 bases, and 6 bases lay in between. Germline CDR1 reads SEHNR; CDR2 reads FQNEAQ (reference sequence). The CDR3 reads CASSSTANTGELFS. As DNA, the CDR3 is TGTGCCAGCAGCTCGACAGCGAACACCGGGGAGCTGTTTTCT.

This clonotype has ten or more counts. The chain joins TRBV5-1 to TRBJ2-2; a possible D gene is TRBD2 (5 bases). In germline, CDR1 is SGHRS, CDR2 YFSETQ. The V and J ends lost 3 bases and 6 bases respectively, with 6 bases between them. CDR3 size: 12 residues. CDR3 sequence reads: CASSWGAGELFF. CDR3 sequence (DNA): TGCGCCAGCAGCTGGGGAGCCGGGGAGCTGTTTTTT.

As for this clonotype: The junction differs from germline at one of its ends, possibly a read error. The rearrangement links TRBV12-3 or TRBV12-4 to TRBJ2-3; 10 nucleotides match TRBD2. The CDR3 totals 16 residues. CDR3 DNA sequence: TGTTCCAGCCGCAATGGACTAGCGGAGGGCACAGTTACGCAGTATTTT. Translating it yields CSSRNGLAEGTVTQYF.

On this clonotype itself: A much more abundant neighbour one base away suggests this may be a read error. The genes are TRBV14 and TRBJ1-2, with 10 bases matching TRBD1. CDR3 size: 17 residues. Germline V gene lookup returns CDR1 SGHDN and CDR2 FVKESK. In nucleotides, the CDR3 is TGTACCAGCAGCCGCCGGGACAGGGGAAACCCTAACTATGGCTACACCTTC. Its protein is CTSSRRDRGNPNYGYTF.

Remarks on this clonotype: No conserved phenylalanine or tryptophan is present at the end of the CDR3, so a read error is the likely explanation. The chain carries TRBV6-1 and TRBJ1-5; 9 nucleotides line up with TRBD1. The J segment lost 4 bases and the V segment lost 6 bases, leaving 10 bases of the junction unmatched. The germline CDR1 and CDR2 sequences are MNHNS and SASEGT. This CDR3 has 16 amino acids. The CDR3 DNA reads TGTGCCAGCAGCAGTAGACAGGGGGTGAGGAATCAGCCCCAGCATTCT. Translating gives CASSSRQGVRNQPQHS.

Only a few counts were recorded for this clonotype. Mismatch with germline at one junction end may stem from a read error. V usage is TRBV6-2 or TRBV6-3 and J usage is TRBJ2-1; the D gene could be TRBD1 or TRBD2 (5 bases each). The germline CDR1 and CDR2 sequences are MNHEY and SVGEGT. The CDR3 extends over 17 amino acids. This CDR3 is CASSRQVGSGRYNEQFF. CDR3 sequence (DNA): TGTGCCAGCAGTCGGCAGGTAGGCTCGGGACGATACAATGAACAGTTCTTC.

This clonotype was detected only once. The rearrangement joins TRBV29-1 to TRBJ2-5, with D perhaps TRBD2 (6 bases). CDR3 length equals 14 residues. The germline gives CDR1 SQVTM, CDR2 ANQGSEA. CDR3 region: CSAENGGSMETQYF. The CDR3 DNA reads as TGCAGTGCCGAGAATGGGGGGTCGATGGAGACCCAGTACTTC.

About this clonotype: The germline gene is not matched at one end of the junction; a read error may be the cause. The CDR3 coding sequence is TGTGTCAGCAGCTTAACAGGGGGCGTGAGGAACACTGAAGCTTCCTTT. Its protein product is CVSSLTGGVRNTEASF. The V gene is TRBV11-2, the J gene TRBJ1-1, with 9 bases lining up with TRBD1. The CDR3 is 16 residues long. The germline V gene has CDR1 SGHAT and CDR2 FQNNGV.

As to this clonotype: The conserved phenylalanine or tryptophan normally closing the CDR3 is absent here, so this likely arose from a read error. The CDR3 loop reads CVSSLAESSYEQYL. CDR3 coding DNA: TGCGTCAGCAGCCTCGCGGAGAGCTCCTACGAGCAGTACCTC. The rearrangement uses TRBV4-1 and TRBJ2-7; D remains unclear. CDR3 size: 14 residues. The germline CDR1 and CDR2 sequences are MGHRA and YSYEKL.